This T cell receptor beta chain was captured by sequencing in a study of shared clonotypes between healthy human individuals. Study-wide results and limits: Naive subsets, compared against memory subsets, generally had larger estimated richness values.

This CDR3 region has 14 residues. Germline V gene sequence: CDR1 SEHNR, CDR2 FQNEAQ (reference sequence). V was shortened by 7 bases and J by 2 bases, with 15 bases between the two germline ends. CD45RO-negative cells were positively selected for CCR7, leaving out terminally differentiated effector memory CD45RA+ cells. The method was immunoSEQ multiplex PCR; TCRdb's version includes in-frame clones alone and lacks a portion of them. The data contain 800,000 or so clones, 96% of them singletons. A word on this clone: Its cognate antigen is unknown.

The clonotype originates from a man aged 25 to 45 in good health. The chain joins TRBV7-9 to TRBJ2-7; D remains ambiguous. Sequenced input: naive CD8+ T cells sorted from blood. The CDR3 protein is CASNPVEKTYEQYF. The CDR3, as DNA: TGTGCCAGCAACCCGGTTGAGAAAACCTACGAGCAGTACTTC.